This TCR beta chain was documented in a study of cytomegalovirus exposure and HLA in healthy donors. Study findings and constraints: Presence/absence analysis assumed near-uniform sequencing depth across donors. HLA alleles were associated with 15,000 to 20,000 TCR beta sequences in a later analysis at 0.05 false discovery rate.

Each donor was nominally healthy when sampled (though unrecorded immune exposures were likely). The PCR had 60 Vbeta and 13 Jbeta primers. As originally analysed: Approximately 72 million unique TCR beta chains, some 10 million of them shared, were counted by a later analysis. Clones were sequenced by immunoSEQ multiplex PCR, and TCRdb holds only the in-frame ones, with some missing. V and J calls and clone size are copied from that table; D and trimming were computed from the DNA. The ten top clones account for 2.1%, within a sample of under 200,000 clones. Between the trimmed V and J ends, which lost 4 bases and 1 base, there was a span of 7 bases. The CDR3 covers 12 residues. Germline assignment: CDR1 SQVTM and CDR2 ANQGSEA. Concerning this clone: Its matching antigen is unknown.

The chain couples TRBV29-1 to TRBJ1-1; D unclear. Sequenced sample: PBMCs. The clonotype originates from a man aged 30-40 years in good health and CMV-seronegative. The CDR3 DNA sequence: TGCAGCGTTGGGAGGTCGAACACTGAAGCTTTCTTT. Residues: CSVGRSNTEAFF. The full variable domain, with the rest looked up from reference TRBV29-1 and TRBJ1-1, is SAVISQKPSRDICQRGTSLTIQCQVDSQVTMMFWYRQQPGQSLTLIATANQGSEATYESGFVIDKFPISRPNLTFSTLTVSNMSPEDSSIYLCSVGRSNTEAFFGQGTRLTVV.